The 27 T cell receptor beta chains given below trace back to one sample, sequenced in a study of CD8+CD57+ T cells in acquired aplastic anemia. According to the study, genomic DNA was the template for TCR beta VDJ and CDR3 profiling. TCRdb fed the reads into MiXCR, producing one record per CDR3 protein. Here the sample spans fewer than 150,000 distinct CDR3 sequences, 40% to 60% being singletons. The specimen sequenced was sorted CD4+, CD8+, or CD8+CD57+ T cells (not recorded which) from PBMCs. The receptor set was obtained from a human donor in good health, serving as a control.

Regarding this clonotype: Germline and junction disagree at one end, which may indicate a read error. The chain combines TRBV11-2 with TRBJ1-2; D is perhaps TRBD1 (6 bases). The CDR3 is made up of 15 amino acids. Germline V lookup: CDR1 SGHAT, CDR2 FQNNGV. The CDR3 spells CTSSLEGGQDYGYTF. The CDR3 nucleotides read TGCACCAGCAGCTTAGAAGGGGGGCAGGACTATGGCTACACCTTC. The full variable domain, in which reference TRBV11-2 and TRBJ1-2 provide the parts outside the CDR3, is EAGVAQSPRYKIIEKRQSVAFWCNPISGHATLYWYQQILGQGPKLLIQFQNNGVVDDSQLPKDRFSAERLKGVDSTLKIQPAKLEDSAVYLCTSSLEGGQDYGYTFGSGTRLTVV.

This clonotype was seen ten or more times. This chain connects TRBV2 to TRBJ1-4; the D gene is possibly TRBD1 (5 bases). V was pared by 4 bases and J by 7 bases, with 13 bases between. The germline V gene encodes CDR1 SNHLY and CDR2 FYNNEI. The CDR3 consists of 14 residues. The CDR3, as DNA: TGTGCCAGCAGTGTTGGGACTGTCCCTGAAAAACTGTTTTTT. Translating it yields CASSVGTVPEKLFF.

This clonotype showed up many times. CDR3 in DNA: TGTGCCAGCACAGGAGGAAATAGCAATCAGCCCCAGCATTTT. The encoded protein is CASTGGNSNQPQHF. The chain employs TRBV5-8 and TRBJ1-5; D remains ambiguous. Germline V gene sequence: CDR1 SGHTS, CDR2 YDEGEE. Trimming cost V 6 bases and J 0 bases, with 10 bases left between them. This CDR3 has 14 amino acids.

This clonotype was seen repeatedly, ten times or more. The chain combines TRBV15 with TRBJ2-3, with 9 nucleotides matching TRBD2. V shed 8 bases, J shed 4 bases, and the junction held 10 bases outside the gene matches. CDR1 and CDR2 (germline): LNHNV, YYDKDF (reference sequence). The CDR3 covers 15 residues. The DNA of the CDR3 is TGTGCCACCGGGGGCGGGGGGGTTGACGCAGATACGCAGTATTTT. This sequence encodes CATGGGGVDADTQYF.

This clonotype showed up many times. The chain combines TRBV11-2 with TRBJ2-3; unclear D gene. The CDR3 spans 14 residues. V was cut by 5 bases and J by 3 bases, with 12 bases left in between. Per the germline V gene, CDR1 is SGHAT and CDR2 is FQNNGV. This CDR3 reads CASSPWIVTDTQYF. In nucleotides, the CDR3 is TGTGCCAGCAGCCCCTGGATAGTAACAGATACGCAGTATTTT.

V gene TRBV29-1 combines with J gene TRBJ2-7; TRBD2 is a possible D gene (5 bases). Germline V gene sequence: CDR1 SQVTM, CDR2 ANQGSEA. Deletions cut 4 bases from V and 3 bases from J, with 10 bases between. The CDR3 has 12 amino acids. The CDR3: CSVAGENYEQYF. CDR3 DNA sequence: TGCAGCGTTGCCGGGGAAAACTACGAGCAGTACTTC.

This clonotype was picked up many times. The chain couples TRBV20-1 to TRBJ1-2; TRBD1 agrees at 7 bases. CDR1 and CDR2 (germline): DFQATT, SNEGSKA (reference sequence). This CDR3 region has 15 residues. The trim removed 3 bases at V and 4 bases at J, leaving 11 bases unmatched. The CDR3 sequence: CSASDPTGLAYGYTF. The CDR3 nucleotides are TGCAGTGCTAGTGATCCGACAGGGTTGGCCTATGGCTACACCTTC.

This clonotype was recorded at least ten times. V is TRBV6-5 and J is TRBJ2-3; 10 nucleotides match TRBD2. Germline V CDR1 and CDR2: MNHEY, SVGAGI. V was clipped by 1 base and J by 0 bases; unmatched bases: 1. The CDR3 runs 16 residues. For the CDR3, the DNA is TGTGCCAGCAGTTACTTGGGACTAGCGAGCACAGATACGCAGTATTTT. Translating gives CASSYLGLASTDTQYF.

The sample holds many counts of this clonotype. The rearrangement uses TRBV19 and TRBJ1-1; D gene uncertain. The germline V gene has CDR1 LNHDA and CDR2 SQIVND (reference sequence). V gave up 7 bases and J gave up 1 base, with 13 bases separating them. This CDR3 is 14 amino acids long. CDR3 DNA sequence: TGTGCCAGTACTCCCTGGGAGCGGAACACTGAAGCTTTCTTT. This encodes CASTPWERNTEAFF.

The chain couples TRBV7-6 to TRBJ2-1, with a tentative D call TRBD2 (5 bases). V was cut by 1 base and J by 6 bases, with 16 bases left in between. Looked up from germline, CDR1 is SGHVS and CDR2 is FNYEAQ. The CDR3 extends over 16 amino acids. The CDR3 DNA sequence: TGTGCCAGCAGCTTAGAAACCACTAGAGTCTCCAATGAGCAGTTCTTC. Its translation: CASSLETTRVSNEQFF.

The chain employs TRBV19 and TRBJ2-5, with 11 bases that match TRBD1. Germline CDR1 and CDR2: LNHDA and SQIVND (reference sequence). V was pared by 3 bases and J by 2 bases, with 5 bases of the junction left unmatched. The CDR3 runs 16 residues. CDR3 nucleotides: TGTGCCAGTAGTATCTCCCGGGACAGGGGGCAAGAGACCCAGTACTTC. It translates to CASSISRDRGQETQYF. The whole variable domain, filled in from reference TRBV19 and TRBJ2-5, reads DGGITQSPKYLFRKEGQNVTLSCEQNLNHDAMYWYRQDPGQGLRLIYYSQIVNDFQKGDIAEGYSVSREKKESFPLTVTSAQKNPTAFYLCASSISRDRGQETQYFGPGTRLLVL.

This clonotype came up once. The V and J genes are TRBV3-1 and TRBJ1-6; D is perhaps TRBD1 (5 bases). V was pared by 3 bases and J by 6 bases, with 9 bases between. Germline-derived CDR1 and CDR2 are LGHDT and YNNKEL (reference sequence). This CDR3 has 14 residues. CDR3 sequence: CASSHGQVNSPLHF. For the CDR3, the DNA is TGTGCCAGCAGCCACGGACAAGTTAATTCACCCCTCCACTTT. Full variable domain (remainder filled in from reference TRBV3-1 and TRBJ1-6): DTAVSQTPKYLVTQMGNDKSIKCEQNLGHDTMYWYKQDSKKFLKIMFSYNNKELIINETVPNRFSPKSPDKAHLNLHINSLELGDSAVYFCASSHGQVNSPLHFGNGTRLTVT.

The chain uses TRBV11-1 and TRBJ1-2; 10 bases match TRBD1. CDR1 and CDR2 (germline): SGHAT, FQDESV (reference sequence). The CDR3 runs to 15 residues. The V gene end was trimmed by 5 bases and the J gene end by 2 bases; junction bases not matched to a gene: 5. The CDR3 nucleotides are TGTGCCAGCAGCACCCGGGACAGGGGAAACTATGGCTACACCTTC. It yields the protein CASSTRDRGNYGYTF.

Turning to this clonotype: Relative to the germline gene, one junction end is altered; a read error may explain this. The rearrangement links TRBV4-1 to TRBJ2-3; TRBD1 matches at 8 bases. Germline assignment: CDR1 MGHRA and CDR2 YSYEKL. CDR3 length: 14 amino acids. CDR3 region: CASSPNPGTGTQYF. In DNA, the CDR3 is TGCGCCAGCAGCCCGAATCCGGGGACAGGTACGCAGTATTTT.

There are many counts of this clonotype. The chain is built from TRBV4-1 and TRBJ1-6; the D gene is possibly TRBD1 (6 bases). Germline values: CDR1 MGHRA, CDR2 YSYEKL. Trimming pared 1 base from V and 10 bases from J, leaving 17 bases between. The CDR3 sequence is 16 residues long. The CDR3 DNA is TGCGCCAGCAGCCAAGGAGGGGGGCAGGCGGGATCACCCCTCCACTTT. It specifies CASSQGGGQAGSPLHF.

This chain uses TRBV7-9 with TRBJ2-7; possibly TRBD1 for D (6 bases). The CDR3 extends over 13 amino acids. Trimming cost V 3 bases and J 4 bases, with 10 bases left between them. In germline, CDR1 is SEHNR, CDR2 FQNEAQ (reference sequence). For the CDR3, the DNA is TGTGCCAGCAGCTTGACGGACAGATACGAGCAGTACTTC. Translated: CASSLTDRYEQYF.

J is TRBJ2-3 and V is TRBV25-1, with 14 bases identical to TRBD2. The CDR3 sequence is 14 residues long. Germline V lookup: CDR1 MGHDK, CDR2 SYGVNS. Trimming at V came to 8 bases and at J to 7 bases, leaving 5 bases not matched to a gene. The DNA of the CDR3 is TGTGCCAGCCGTGGACTAGCGGGAGGAAATACGCAGTATTTT. This gives the protein CASRGLAGGNTQYF.

This clonotype was counted many times. The chain is built from TRBV7-9 and TRBJ1-4; 10 nucleotides align to TRBD1. V was clipped by 5 bases and J by 5 bases; unmatched bases: 14. CDR3 size: 18 residues. Germline loops: CDR1 SEHNR, CDR2 FQNEAQ (reference sequence). CDR3 in amino acids: CASSANARPGQGNEKLFF. The CDR3 region has the DNA TGTGCCAGCAGCGCTAACGCTAGGCCGGGACAGGGGAATGAAAAACTGTTTTTT.

The J gene is TRBJ2-1, the V gene TRBV20-1; possible D gene TRBD1, 5 bases. This CDR3 has 16 residues. V dropped 3 bases and J dropped 0 bases, with 15 bases sitting between them. Germline CDR1 reads DFQATT; CDR2 reads SNEGSKA (reference sequence). Here the CDR3 DNA reads TGCAGTGCTAGTTTTTTAGGGGCTAGCTCCTACAATGAGCAGTTCTTC. Protein: CSASFLGASSYNEQFF.

The rearrangement joins TRBV20-1 to TRBJ1-2; D ambiguous. The CDR3 contains 11 residues. Germline V gene sequence: CDR1 DFQATT, CDR2 SNEGSKA (reference sequence). V lost 5 bases and J 4 bases, leaving 8 bases between the germline ends. CDR3 loop: CSAQVLYGYTF. The CDR3 bases are TGCAGTGCTCAGGTACTCTATGGCTACACCTTC.

This clonotype appeared many times. This rearrangement joins TRBV11-2 to TRBJ2-3; 11 bases align to TRBD2. Trimming took 5 bases from V and 2 from J; bases not matched to a gene: 6. CDR1 is SGHAT and CDR2 is FQNNGV in the germline V gene. The CDR3 totals 16 residues. The CDR3 loop reads CASSPPSGGFTDTQYF. The CDR3 nucleotides are TGTGCCAGCAGCCCTCCTAGCGGGGGGTTCACAGATACGCAGTATTTT.

This clonotype was recorded at least ten times. The chain carries TRBV6-1 and TRBJ1-2, with a possible D match to TRBD1 (6 bases). The CDR3 has 13 residues. Germline-derived CDR1 and CDR2 are MNHNS and SASEGT. V was pared by 11 bases and J by 1 base, with 14 bases between. The CDR3 spells CAGGDKGNYGYTF. The CDR3 nucleotides read TGTGCCGGGGGGGACAAGGGTAACTATGGCTACACCTTC.

The sample holds many counts of this clonotype. The chain uses TRBV11-2 and TRBJ1-2, with 10 bases aligning to TRBD1. Germline assignment: CDR1 SGHAT and CDR2 FQNNGV. V shed 5 bases, J shed 2 bases, and the junction held 11 bases outside the gene matches. The CDR3 runs to 17 residues. For the CDR3, the DNA is TGTGCCAGCAGCCCTGGGGGGACAGGGGACATAAACTATGGCTACACCTTC. Amino acid sequence: CASSPGGTGDINYGYTF.

This clonotype was counted ten times or more. V and J are TRBV14 and TRBJ2-6; no clear D. Trimming shortened V by 6 bases and J by 2 bases, and 8 bases separated the two germline ends. CDR1 is SGHDN and CDR2 is FVKESK in the germline V gene. The CDR3 totals 14 residues. The CDR3 sequence is CASSRTAGANVLTF. The CDR3 DNA sequence: TGTGCCAGCAGTAGAACAGCTGGGGCCAACGTCCTGACTTTC.

This clonotype appeared once. J is TRBJ1-6 and V is TRBV19, with D tentatively TRBD1 (6 bases). CDR1 and CDR2 from the germline V gene are LNHDA and SQIVND (reference sequence). V lost 8 bases and J 10 bases, leaving 15 bases between the germline ends. There are 13 residues in the CDR3. The CDR3: CASHGQLGSPLHF. In DNA, the CDR3 is TGTGCCAGTCATGGACAGCTTGGCTCACCCCTCCACTTT.

Notes on this clonotype: One base away lies a much larger clone, so this may be a sequencing read error. The CDR3 sequence is CSARQGNNQPQHF. The CDR3 DNA sequence: TGCAGTGCTAGGCAAGGCAATAATCAGCCCCAGCATTTT. The chain is built from TRBV20-1 and TRBJ1-5; D not resolved. The V gene's germline CDR1 is DFQATT and CDR2 SNEGSKA (reference sequence). V lost 3 bases, J lost 4 bases, and 10 bases lay in between. The CDR3 is 13 amino acids.

In this sample, this clonotype turned up many times. The chain links TRBV5-1 to TRBJ2-2, with 7 bases identical to TRBD1. V lost 7 bases, J lost 0 bases, and 6 bases stayed unmatched. The V gene's germline CDR1 is SGHRS and CDR2 YFSETQ. There are 15 residues in the CDR3. As DNA, the CDR3 is TGCGCCAGCGCCGCGGACAGGTCGAACACCGGGGAGCTGTTTTTT. Its translation is CASAADRSNTGELFF.